A single sample gave rise to the 21 T cell receptor beta chains below, sequenced in a study of Tregs in tolerant kidney transplant recipients. Sequencing used immunoSEQ multiplex PCR; TCRdb keeps in-frame clones, though not all of them. Of about 240,000 clones listed, about four fifths are singletons. The sequenced sample was CD4+ T cells from blood. Receptor source: a human donor in good health.

This clone was seen a single time. This chain uses TRBV2 with TRBJ1-2, with D uncertain. V lost 1 base, J lost 6 bases, and 9 bases lay in between. CDR3 length equals 13 residues. Germline values: CDR1 SNHLY, CDR2 FYNNEI. The CDR3 region is CASSEDMRDGYTF. The DNA for the CDR3 is TGTGCCAGCAGTGAAGATATGAGGGATGGCTACACCTTC.

This clone was counted a few times. This rearrangement joins TRBV2 to TRBJ1-4, with a weak D call TRBD1 (6 bases). V was pared by 11 bases and J by 5 bases, with 15 bases between. Germline CDR1 SNHLY, CDR2 FYNNEI. The CDR3 length is 13 residues. This CDR3 is CAVGGRSNEKLFF. The CDR3 bases are TGTGCCGTGGGGGGCAGGAGCAATGAAAAACTGTTTTTT.

V usage is TRBV12-5 and J usage is TRBJ2-7; D ambiguous. Germline V gene data show CDR1 as LGHNT and CDR2 as FRNRAP. The germline V and J ends were trimmed by 6 bases and 7 bases, with 22 bases remaining between them. The CDR3 extends over 15 amino acids. CDR3 region: CASGPNPGPRWEQYF. CDR3 DNA sequence: TGTGCTAGTGGCCCCAATCCGGGCCCCCGATGGGAGCAGTACTTC. Together with reference TRBV12-5 and TRBJ2-7, the CDR3 gives the full variable domain: DARVTQTPRHKVTEMGQEVTMRCQPILGHNTVFWYRQTMMQGLELLAYFRNRAPLDDSGMPKDRFSAEMPDATLATLKIQPSEPRDSAVYFCASGPNPGPRWEQYFGPGTRLTVT.

The rearrangement uses TRBV5-1 and TRBJ2-5; 7 bases align to TRBD2. The CDR3 extends over 15 amino acids. Germline CDR1 reads SGHRS; CDR2 reads YFSETQ. J lost 3 bases, V lost 5 bases, and 10 bases had no gene match. The CDR3 protein is CASRVPSAGEETQYF. The CDR3 DNA sequence: TGCGCCAGCAGGGTCCCGTCGGCGGGGGAAGAGACCCAGTACTTC.

The CDR3: CASSLLGQSVDQPQHF. The CDR3 nucleotides read TGTGCCAGCAGCTTGTTGGGGCAGTCAGTCGATCAGCCCCAGCATTTT. This sequence joins TRBV5-6 and TRBJ1-5, with D possibly TRBD1 on 5 matching bases. The V end was cut by 1 base, the J end by 5 bases, with 16 bases between. Germline loops: CDR1 SGHDT, CDR2 YYEEEE. The CDR3 covers 16 residues.

The rearrangement uses TRBV7-9 and TRBJ1-1; tentatively, D is TRBD1 (5 bases). Trimming left V 2 bases short and J 1 base short, with 11 bases between. Per germline, CDR1 SEHNR and CDR2 FQNEAQ (reference sequence). This CDR3 is built from 15 residues. The CDR3 region is CASSLRDGRNTEAFF. The DNA of the CDR3 is TGTGCCAGCAGCTTAAGGGACGGGAGGAACACTGAAGCTTTCTTT.

The rearrangement joins TRBV14 to TRBJ2-3, with a tentative D call TRBD2 (6 bases). Germline-derived CDR1 and CDR2 are SGHDN and FVKESK. Trimming shortened V by 1 base and J by 0 bases, and 11 bases separated the two germline ends. The CDR3 loop spans 16 amino acids. Here the CDR3 DNA reads TGTGCCAGCAGCCAAGTTCAGCGGGTCAGCACAGATACGCAGTATTTT. Its translation: CASSQVQRVSTDTQYF.

The rearrangement uses TRBV6-4 and TRBJ2-2, with 10 bases aligning to TRBD2. Germline-derived CDR1 and CDR2 are MRHNA and SNTAGT. There are 15 residues in the CDR3. V lost 4 bases and J lost 5; bases outside the gene matches: 4. The CDR3 here is CASSVSSGSTGELFF. The DNA for the CDR3 is TGTGCCAGCAGTGTTTCTAGCGGGAGTACCGGGGAGCTGTTTTTT.

This chain uses TRBV27 with TRBJ2-7; D is possibly TRBD2 (7 bases). Between the trimmed V and J ends, which lost 2 bases and 3 bases, there was a span of 14 bases. Germline V gene data show CDR1 as MNHEY and CDR2 as SMNVEV (reference sequence). The CDR3 has 15 residues. This chain's CDR3 is CASSLGGGERYEQYF. CDR3 DNA: TGTGCCAGCAGTTTAGGGGGGGGCGAACGCTACGAGCAGTACTTC.

V usage is TRBV11-3 and J usage is TRBJ2-2, with D possibly TRBD2 on 7 matching bases. There are 15 residues in the CDR3. Germline CDR1 SGHNT, CDR2 YENEEA. Trimming left V 4 bases short and J 0 bases short, with 9 bases between. CDR3 sequence: CASSSGGTNTGELFF. As DNA, the CDR3 is TGTGCCAGCAGCTCGGGGGGCACGAACACCGGGGAGCTGTTTTTT.

The chain joins TRBV7-9 to TRBJ2-3, with D maybe TRBD1 (6 bases). V gave up 1 base and J gave up 3 bases, with 11 bases separating them. Germline V gene data show CDR1 as SEHNR and CDR2 as FQNEAQ (reference sequence). CDR3 length: 15 amino acids. CDR3 DNA sequence: TGTGCCAGCAGCTTAGATCGGCAGGGGACAGATACGCAGTATTTT. Translation: CASSLDRQGTDTQYF.

Comment on this clone: An end of the junction differs from the germline gene, which may be a read error. The rearrangement uses TRBV2 and TRBJ1-2, with 9 bases matching TRBD1. The CDR3 runs 16 residues. The germline gives CDR1 SNHLY, CDR2 FYNNEI. The CDR3 loop reads CASSPRGQGVNHGYTF. DNA for the CDR3: TGTGCCAGCAGCCCACGGGGACAGGGTGTTAACCATGGCTACACCTTC.

Details on this clone: Other DNA sequences in this sample translate to the same CDR3. The V gene is TRBV2, the J gene TRBJ2-1; tentative D call: TRBD2 (6 bases). V gave up 9 bases and J gave up 4 bases, with 7 bases separating them. Per germline, CDR1 SNHLY and CDR2 FYNNEI. This CDR3 contains 11 residues. The CDR3 here is CASGTYNEQFF. The CDR3 DNA is TGTGCCAGTGGGACTTACAATGAGCAGTTCTTC. Looking up the rest from reference TRBV2 and TRBJ2-1 gives the full variable domain: EPEVTQTPSHQVTQMGQEVILRCVPISNHLYFYWYRQILGQKVEFLVSFYNNEISEKSEIFDDQFSVERPDGSNFTLKIRSTKLEDSAMYFCASGTYNEQFFGPGTRLTVL.

This clone was found a few times. V usage is TRBV11-2 and J usage is TRBJ1-1; no clear D gene. The V and J ends lost 1 base and 3 bases respectively, with 6 bases between them. CDR1 and CDR2 (germline): SGHAT, FQNNGV. The CDR3 sequence is 13 residues long. CDR3 bases: TGTGCCAGCAGCTTAGCGGCGTACACTGAAGCTTTCTTT. It is translated as CASSLAAYTEAFF.

The rearrangement joins TRBV21-1 to TRBJ2-2; TRBD2, the table's D call, lacks a check against the DNA. TRBV21-1 corresponds to a pseudogene. This CDR3 has 22 residues. In DNA, the CDR3 is TGTGCCAGCAGCAAAGCTTCAGGACTAGCGGGAGGGCCGTCGTGGGACACCGGGGAGCTGTTTTTT. This translates into CASSKASGLAGGPSWDTGELFF.

The V call is TRBV5-6, the J call TRBJ2-5; 8 nucleotides match TRBD2. The CDR3 length is 15 residues. The V and J ends lost 2 bases and 2 bases, in that order; junction bases with no gene match: 5. The germline CDR1 and CDR2 sequences are SGHDT and YYEEEE. The CDR3 reads CASSFNQRGQETQYF. In DNA, the CDR3 is TGTGCCAGCAGCTTTAACCAGCGGGGGCAAGAGACCCAGTACTTC.

This clone was recorded a few times. V usage is TRBV27 and J usage is TRBJ1-2; D is unclear. The CDR3 has 15 residues. V lost 5 bases, J lost 4 bases, and 17 bases lay in between. Germline V gives CDR1 MNHEY, CDR2 SMNVEV (reference sequence). The CDR3 nucleotides read TGTGCCAGCAGTCCACGGTACTCCGACATCTATGGCTACACCTTC. Encoded protein: CASSPRYSDIYGYTF.

This clone occurred once. Other DNA sequences in this specimen translate into the identical CDR3. The chain joins TRBV18 to TRBJ1-5; D unresolved. V lost 3 bases and J 2 bases, leaving 8 bases between the germline ends. Germline V lookup: CDR1 KGHSH, CDR2 LQKENI. CDR3 length: 14 residues. The DNA of the CDR3 is TGTGCCAGCTCACCGACCCGAGGCAATCAGCCCCAGCATTTT. It translates to CASSPTRGNQPQHF.

CDR3 nucleotide sequence: TGTGCCAGCAGAAAACACCCAGAGAACACTGAAGCTTTCTTT. Translating it yields CASRKHPENTEAFF. The chain uses TRBV21-1 and TRBJ1-1; the D call of TRBD1 is as the table states it, not checked on the DNA. TRBV21-1 is reported as a pseudogene. The length of the CDR3 is 14 residues.

The gene calls are TRBV5-1 and TRBJ2-2; D is unclear. Germline-derived CDR1 and CDR2 are SGHRS and YFSETQ. There are 13 residues in the CDR3. V lost 0 bases and J lost 8, with 8 bases in between. The DNA for the CDR3 is TGCGCCAGCAGCTTGGATTCGCCGGGGGAGCTGTTTTTT. As protein: CASSLDSPGELFF.

This clone turned up a few times. The V gene is TRBV6-1, the J gene TRBJ2-7, with 10 bases that match TRBD2. Germline CDR1 and CDR2: MNHNS and SASEGT. The CDR3 runs 16 residues. With V trimmed by 3 bases and J by 2 bases, 7 bases remained unmatched. This CDR3 reads CASSERSGRAAYEQYF. DNA for the CDR3: TGTGCCAGCAGTGAGAGAAGCGGGAGGGCCGCCTACGAGCAGTACTTC.